The table lists the clone carrying this TCR beta chain with many counts. This record belongs to a study of T cells in Graves' hyperthyroidism and ophthalmopathy. The V gene's germline CDR1 is SNHLY and CDR2 FYNNEI. The germline V and J ends were trimmed by 8 bases and 6 bases, with 15 bases remaining between them. This CDR3 is built from 13 residues. The source material, RNA transcripts, was used to amplify TCR beta CDR3 regions. TCR CDR3 underwent first-round RT-PCR with the HTBI primer set. Using its own MiXCR run on the multiplex PCR reads, TCRdb lists one record per CDR3 protein. The sample lists approximately 410,000 distinct CDR3 sequences, roughly 15% occurring once.

This receptor was taken from a man in his late teens or twenties with Graves' ophthalmopathy. The sequencing input was blood. The rearrangement joins TRBV2 to TRBJ2-3, with D possibly TRBD2 on 6 matching bases. In DNA, the CDR3 is TGTGCCAGCTACGGGGGAAGCGGTGATACGCAGTATTTT. Translation gives CASYGGSGDTQYF. The whole variable domain, filled in from reference TRBV2 and TRBJ2-3, reads EPEVTQTPSHQVTQMGQEVILRCVPISNHLYFYWYRQILGQKVEFLVSFYNNEISEKSEIFDDQFSVERPDGSNFTLKIRSTKLEDSAMYFCASYGGSGDTQYFGPGTRLTVL.